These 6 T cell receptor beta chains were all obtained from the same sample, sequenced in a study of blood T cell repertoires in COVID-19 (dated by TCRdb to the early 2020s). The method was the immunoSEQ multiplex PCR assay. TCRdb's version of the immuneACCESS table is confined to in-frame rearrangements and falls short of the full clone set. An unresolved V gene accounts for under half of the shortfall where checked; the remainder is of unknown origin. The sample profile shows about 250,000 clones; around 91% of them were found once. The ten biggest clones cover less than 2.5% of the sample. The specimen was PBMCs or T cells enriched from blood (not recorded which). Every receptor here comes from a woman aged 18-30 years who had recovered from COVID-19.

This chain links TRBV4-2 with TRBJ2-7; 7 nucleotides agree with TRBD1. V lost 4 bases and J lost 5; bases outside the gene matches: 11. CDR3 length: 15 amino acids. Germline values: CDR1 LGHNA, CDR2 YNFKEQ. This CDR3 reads CASSREGQSRDEQYF. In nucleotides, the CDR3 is TGTGCCAGCAGCCGAGAGGGACAGTCCCGTGACGAGCAGTACTTC.

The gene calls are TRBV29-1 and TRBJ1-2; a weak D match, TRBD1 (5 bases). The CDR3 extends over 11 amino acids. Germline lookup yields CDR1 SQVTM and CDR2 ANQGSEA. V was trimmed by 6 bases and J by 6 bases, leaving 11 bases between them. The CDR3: CSVTGPNGYTF. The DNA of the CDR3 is TGCAGCGTCACAGGACCTAATGGCTACACCTTC.

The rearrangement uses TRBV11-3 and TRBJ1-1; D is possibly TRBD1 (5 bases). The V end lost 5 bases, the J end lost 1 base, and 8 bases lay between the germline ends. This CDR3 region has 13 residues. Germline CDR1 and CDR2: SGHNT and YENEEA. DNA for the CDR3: TGTGCCAGCAGCCCGGGGGGGAACACTGAAGCTTTCTTT. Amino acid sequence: CASSPGGNTEAFF.

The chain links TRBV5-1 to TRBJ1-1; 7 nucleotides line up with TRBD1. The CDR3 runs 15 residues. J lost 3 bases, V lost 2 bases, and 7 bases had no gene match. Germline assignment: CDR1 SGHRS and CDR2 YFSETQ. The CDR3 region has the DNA TGCGCCAGCAGCTTAAGACAGGGCCTTGACACTGAAGCTTTCTTT. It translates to CASSLRQGLDTEAFF.

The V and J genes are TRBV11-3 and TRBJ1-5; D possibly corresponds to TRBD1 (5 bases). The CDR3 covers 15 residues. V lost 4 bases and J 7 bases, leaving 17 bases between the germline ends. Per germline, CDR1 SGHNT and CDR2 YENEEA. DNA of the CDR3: TGTGCCAGCAGCTCCCCGGGTCCTAGGGGACAGCCCCAGCATTTT. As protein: CASSSPGPRGQPQHF. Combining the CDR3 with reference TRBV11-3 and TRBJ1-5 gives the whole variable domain EAGVVQSPRYKIIEKKQPVAFWCNPISGHNTLYWYLQNLGQGPELLIRYENEEAVDDSQLPKDRFSAERLKGVDSTLKIQPAELGDSAVYLCASSSPGPRGQPQHFGDGTRLSIL.

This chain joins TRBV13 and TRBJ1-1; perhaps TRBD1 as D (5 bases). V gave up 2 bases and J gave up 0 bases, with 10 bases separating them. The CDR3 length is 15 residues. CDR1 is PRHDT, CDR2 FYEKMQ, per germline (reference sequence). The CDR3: CASSLQGGLNTEAFF. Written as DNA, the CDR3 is TGTGCCAGCAGCTTACAGGGAGGGTTGAACACTGAAGCTTTCTTT.